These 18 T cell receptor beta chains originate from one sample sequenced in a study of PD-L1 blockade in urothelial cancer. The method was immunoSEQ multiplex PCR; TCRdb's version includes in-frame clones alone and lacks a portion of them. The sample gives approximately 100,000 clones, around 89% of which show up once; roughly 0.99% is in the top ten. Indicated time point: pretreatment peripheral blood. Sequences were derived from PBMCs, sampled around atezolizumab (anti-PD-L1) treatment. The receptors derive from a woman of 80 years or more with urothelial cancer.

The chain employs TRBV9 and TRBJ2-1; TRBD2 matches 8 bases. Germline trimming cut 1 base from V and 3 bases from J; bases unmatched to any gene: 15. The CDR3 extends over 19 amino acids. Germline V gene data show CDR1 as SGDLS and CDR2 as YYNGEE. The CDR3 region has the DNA TGTGCCAGCAGCGTATTGGGCGGCGCGGGAGGACTCGACTACAATGAGCAGTTCTTC. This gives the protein CASSVLGGAGGLDYNEQFF. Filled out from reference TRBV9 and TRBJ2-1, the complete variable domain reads DSGVTQTPKHLITATGQRVTLRCSPRSGDLSVYWYQQSLDQGLQFLIQYYNGEERAKGNILERFSAQQFPDLHSELNLSSLELGDSALYFCASSVLGGAGGLDYNEQFFGPGTRLTVL.

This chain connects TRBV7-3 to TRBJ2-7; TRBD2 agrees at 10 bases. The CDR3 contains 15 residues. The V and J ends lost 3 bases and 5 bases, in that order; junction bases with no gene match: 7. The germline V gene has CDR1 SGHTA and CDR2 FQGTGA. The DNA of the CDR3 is TGTGCCAGCAGCTTGGTCCTAGCGGGAGTTCACGAGCAGTACTTC. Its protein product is CASSLVLAGVHEQYF.

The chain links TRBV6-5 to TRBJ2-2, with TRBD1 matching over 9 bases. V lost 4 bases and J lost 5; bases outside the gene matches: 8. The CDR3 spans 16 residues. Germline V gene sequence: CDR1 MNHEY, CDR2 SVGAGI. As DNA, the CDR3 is TGTGCCAGCAGTTCCTACGGGACAGGGAGGACCGGGGAGCTGTTTTTT. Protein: CASSSYGTGRTGELFF.

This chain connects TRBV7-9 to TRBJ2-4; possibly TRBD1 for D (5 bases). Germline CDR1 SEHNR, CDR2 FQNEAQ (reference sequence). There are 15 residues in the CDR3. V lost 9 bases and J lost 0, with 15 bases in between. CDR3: CASEETALAKNIQYF. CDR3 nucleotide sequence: TGTGCCAGTGAGGAGACAGCCTTAGCCAAAAACATTCAGTACTTC.

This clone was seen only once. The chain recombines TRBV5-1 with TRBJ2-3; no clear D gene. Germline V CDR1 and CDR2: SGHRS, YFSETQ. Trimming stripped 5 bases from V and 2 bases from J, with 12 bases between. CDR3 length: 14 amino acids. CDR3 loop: CASRAQEITDTQYF. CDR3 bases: TGCGCCAGCAGGGCCCAGGAAATCACAGATACGCAGTATTTT.

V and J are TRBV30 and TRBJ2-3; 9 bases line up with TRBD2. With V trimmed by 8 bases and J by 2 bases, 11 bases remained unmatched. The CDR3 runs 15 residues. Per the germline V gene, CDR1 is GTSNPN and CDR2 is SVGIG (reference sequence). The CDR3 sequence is CAGTSPNKDTDTQYF. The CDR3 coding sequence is TGTGCCGGGACTAGCCCTAACAAAGACACAGATACGCAGTATTTT.

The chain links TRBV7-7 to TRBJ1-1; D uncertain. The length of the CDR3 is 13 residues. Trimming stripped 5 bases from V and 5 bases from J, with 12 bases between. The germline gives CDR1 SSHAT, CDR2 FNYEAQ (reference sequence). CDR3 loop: CASSPYRGTEAFF. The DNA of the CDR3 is TGTGCCAGCAGCCCCTATCGGGGAACTGAAGCTTTCTTT.

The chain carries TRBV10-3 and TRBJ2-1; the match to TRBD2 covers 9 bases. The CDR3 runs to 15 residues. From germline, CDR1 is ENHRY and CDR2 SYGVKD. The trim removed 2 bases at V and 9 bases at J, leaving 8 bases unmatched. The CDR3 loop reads CAISEVPGLAVEQFF. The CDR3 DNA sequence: TGTGCCATCAGTGAGGTCCCGGGACTAGCAGTTGAGCAGTTCTTC.

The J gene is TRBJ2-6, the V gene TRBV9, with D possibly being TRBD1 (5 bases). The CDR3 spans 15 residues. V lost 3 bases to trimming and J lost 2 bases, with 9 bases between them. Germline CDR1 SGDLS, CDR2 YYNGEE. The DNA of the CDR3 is TGTGCCAGCAGCGCCCAGGGCCCTGGGGCCAACGTCCTGACTTTC. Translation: CASSAQGPGANVLTF. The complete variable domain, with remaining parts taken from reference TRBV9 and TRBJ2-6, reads DSGVTQTPKHLITATGQRVTLRCSPRSGDLSVYWYQQSLDQGLQFLIQYYNGEERAKGNILERFSAQQFPDLHSELNLSSLELGDSALYFCASSAQGPGANVLTFGAGSRLTVL.

The chain's CDR3 is CASSLQGYPQPQHF. The DNA for the CDR3 is TGTGCCAGTAGTCTGCAGGGATACCCTCAGCCCCAGCATTTT. V usage is TRBV19 and J usage is TRBJ1-5, with a possible D match to TRBD1 (5 bases). V was shortened by 5 bases and J by 6 bases, with 14 bases between the two germline ends. This CDR3 is 14 amino acids long. CDR1 LNHDA and CDR2 SQIVND come from the germline V gene (reference sequence).

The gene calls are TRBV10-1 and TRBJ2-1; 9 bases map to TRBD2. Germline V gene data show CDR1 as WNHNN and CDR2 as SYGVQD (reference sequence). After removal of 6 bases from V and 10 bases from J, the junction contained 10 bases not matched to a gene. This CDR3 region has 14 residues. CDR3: CASRTSGPPGEQFF. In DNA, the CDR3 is TGCGCCAGCAGGACTAGCGGACCTCCGGGGGAGCAGTTCTTC.

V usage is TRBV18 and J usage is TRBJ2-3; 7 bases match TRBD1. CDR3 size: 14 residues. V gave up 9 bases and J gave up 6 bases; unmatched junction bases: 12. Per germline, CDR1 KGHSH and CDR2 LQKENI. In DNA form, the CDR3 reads TGTGCCAGTTCCCGGGACAGTCTTACGGATACGCAGTATTTT. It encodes CASSRDSLTDTQYF. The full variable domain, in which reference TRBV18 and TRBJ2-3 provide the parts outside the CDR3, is NAGVMQNPRHLVRRRGQEARLRCSPMKGHSHVYWYRQLPEEGLKFMVYLQKENIIDESGMPKERFSAEFPKEGPSILRIQQVVRGDSAAYFCASSRDSLTDTQYFGPGTRLTVL.

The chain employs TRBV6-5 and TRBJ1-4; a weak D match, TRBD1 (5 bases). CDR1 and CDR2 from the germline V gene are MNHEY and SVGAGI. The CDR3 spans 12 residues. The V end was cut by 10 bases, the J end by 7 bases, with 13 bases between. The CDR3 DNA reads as TGTGCCACGGACACCGGGGGTGAAAAACTGTTTTTT. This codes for CATDTGGEKLFF.

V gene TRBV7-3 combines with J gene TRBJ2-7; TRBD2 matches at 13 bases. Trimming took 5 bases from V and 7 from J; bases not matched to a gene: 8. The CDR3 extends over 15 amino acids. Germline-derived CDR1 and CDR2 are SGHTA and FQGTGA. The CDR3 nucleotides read TGTGCCAGCAGCCCGAGGACTAGCGGGAGAGGTGAGCAGTACTTC. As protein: CASSPRTSGRGEQYF.

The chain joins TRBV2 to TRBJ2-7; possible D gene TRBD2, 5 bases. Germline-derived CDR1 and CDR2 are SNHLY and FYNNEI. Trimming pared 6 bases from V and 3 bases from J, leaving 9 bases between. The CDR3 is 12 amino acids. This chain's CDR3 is CASRGLSYEQYF. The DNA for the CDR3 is TGTGCCAGCAGAGGACTGAGCTACGAGCAGTACTTC.

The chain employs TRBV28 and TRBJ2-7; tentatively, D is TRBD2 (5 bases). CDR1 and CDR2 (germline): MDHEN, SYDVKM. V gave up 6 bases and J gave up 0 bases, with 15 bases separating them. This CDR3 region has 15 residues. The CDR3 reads CASRAWTQSSYEQYF. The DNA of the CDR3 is TGTGCCAGCAGGGCTTGGACTCAGAGCTCCTACGAGCAGTACTTC.

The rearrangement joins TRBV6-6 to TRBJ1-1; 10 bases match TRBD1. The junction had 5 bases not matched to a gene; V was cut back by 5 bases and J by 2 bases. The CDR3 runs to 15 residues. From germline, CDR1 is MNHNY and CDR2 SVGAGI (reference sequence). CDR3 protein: CASSRGQGTNTEAFF. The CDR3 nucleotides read TGTGCCAGCAGTCGGGGACAGGGGACAAACACTGAAGCTTTCTTT.

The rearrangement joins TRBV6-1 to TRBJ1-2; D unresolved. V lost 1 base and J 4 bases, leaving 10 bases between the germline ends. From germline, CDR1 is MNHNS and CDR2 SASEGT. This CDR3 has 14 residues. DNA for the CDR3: TGTGCCAGCAGTGAAGTCACAAACCTCTATGGCTACACCTTC. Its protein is CASSEVTNLYGYTF.